One sample yielded the 6 T cell receptor beta chains listed below, sequenced in a study of blood T cell repertoires in COVID-19 (dated by TCRdb to about 2020). The method behind the library was the immunoSEQ multiplex PCR assay. TCRdb's version of the immuneACCESS table is confined to in-frame rearrangements and falls short of the full clone set. An unresolved V gene accounts for under half of the shortfall where checked; the remainder is of unknown origin. In all, the sample holds over 150,000 clones, and around four fifths of those were seen once. Around 8.4% of the sample is in the top ten clones. Material: peripheral blood. The receptor set was obtained from a woman of 80 years or more with active or convalescent COVID-19.

This clone is a singleton in its sample. The chain links TRBV7-6 to TRBJ1-3; tentative D call: TRBD1 (6 bases). V shed 5 bases and J shed 0 bases, with 20 bases lying between them. The germline V gene encodes CDR1 SGHVS and CDR2 FNYEAQ. The CDR3 extends over 18 amino acids. CDR3 DNA: TGTGCCAGCAGCCCTCGACCCCTACAGGGTACCTCTGGAAACACCATATATTTT. The encoded protein is CASSPRPLQGTSGNTIYF. Full variable domain (outside the CDR3, taken from reference TRBV7-6 and TRBJ1-3): GAGVSQSPRYKVTKRGQDVALRCDPISGHVSLYWYRQALGQGPEFLTYFNYEAQQDKSGLPNDRFSAERPEGSISTLTIQRTEQRDSAMYRCASSPRPLQGTSGNTIYFGEGSWLTVV.

The gene calls are TRBV19 and TRBJ1-1; 8 bases align to TRBD1. Germline V gene lookup returns CDR1 LNHDA and CDR2 SQIVND (reference sequence). The CDR3 runs 15 residues. J lost 2 bases, V lost 4 bases, and 6 bases had no gene match. This CDR3 reads CASSTGQAINTEAFF. The CDR3 DNA follows: TGTGCCAGTAGTACGGGACAGGCCATAAACACTGAAGCTTTCTTT.

The rearrangement joins TRBV19 to TRBJ1-6, with D possibly TRBD1 on 6 matching bases. V lost 8 bases and J lost 7, with 18 bases in between. The CDR3 spans 15 residues. Germline V gene sequence: CDR1 LNHDA, CDR2 SQIVND (reference sequence). The CDR3 bases are TGTGCCAGTCGAGACTCACAGGGAGAAAATTCACCCCTCCACTTT. This gives the protein CASRDSQGENSPLHF. Combining the CDR3 with reference TRBV19 and TRBJ1-6 gives the whole variable domain DGGITQSPKYLFRKEGQNVTLSCEQNLNHDAMYWYRQDPGQGLRLIYYSQIVNDFQKGDIAEGYSVSREKKESFPLTVTSAQKNPTAFYLCASRDSQGENSPLHFGNGTRLTVT.

Notes on this clone: Other DNA sequences in this specimen translate into the identical CDR3. The rearrangement joins TRBV5-1 to TRBJ1-6; D is unclear. Trimming left V 2 bases short and J 0 bases short, with 6 bases between. CDR3 size: 15 residues. Looked up from germline, CDR1 is SGHRS and CDR2 is YFSETQ. The DNA of the CDR3 is TGCGCCAGCAGCTTAGATAGCTCCTATAATTCACCCCTCCACTTT. Translated, it gives CASSLDSSYNSPLHF.

The chain joins TRBV5-1 to TRBJ1-1, with 10 bases matching TRBD1. V shed 5 bases and J 1 base; nucleotides not matched to a gene: 2. CDR3 length: 14 residues. Germline V lookup: CDR1 SGHRS, CDR2 YFSETQ. The CDR3 nucleotides are TGCGCCAGCAGAAGGGACAGGGGGAACACTGAAGCTTTCTTT. Translating gives CASRRDRGNTEAFF.

In DNA form, the CDR3 reads TGTGCCAGCCTAGGCAGAAACTATGGCTACACCTTC. Its translation: CASLGRNYGYTF. V usage is TRBV2 and J usage is TRBJ1-2; D uncertain. Germline lookup yields CDR1 SNHLY and CDR2 FYNNEI. CDR3 size: 12 residues. The V gene lost 8 bases and the J gene lost 2 bases, with 9 bases spanning the gap.